This T cell receptor (beta chain) was profiled in a study of blood T cell repertoires in COVID-19. Study-level background: Spain, Italy and the United States supplied samples that represented acute and convalescent COVID-19. Sources were T cells, B-cell-depleted T cells, or PBMCs; the material itself was cDNA or gDNA.

Study processing details: Estimates of nucleated cell counts were drawn from the amplification of reference gene primers. Using immunoSEQ multiplex PCR, the repertoire was profiled, and TCRdb retains in-frame clones only, with some absent. The DNA was the basis for D and trimming; V, J and clone size are from that table. In the table there are tens of thousands of clones, 70% to 90% of which are singletons. Germline loops: CDR1 MNHNY, CDR2 SVGAGI (reference sequence). This CDR3 spans 19 amino acids. Trimming removed 5 bases from V and 0 bases from J; junction bases left unmatched: 10. The chain employs TRBV6-6 and TRBJ2-6; TRBD1 agrees at 10 bases. The sequencing sample was made of peripheral blood. This sequence was found in a man aged 65 to 85 with active or convalescent COVID-19. The CDR3 DNA reads TGTGCCAGCAGTCCCTCCCCGGGACAGGGGATCTCTGGGGCCAACGTCCTGACTTTC. Encoded protein: CASSPSPGQGISGANVLTF.